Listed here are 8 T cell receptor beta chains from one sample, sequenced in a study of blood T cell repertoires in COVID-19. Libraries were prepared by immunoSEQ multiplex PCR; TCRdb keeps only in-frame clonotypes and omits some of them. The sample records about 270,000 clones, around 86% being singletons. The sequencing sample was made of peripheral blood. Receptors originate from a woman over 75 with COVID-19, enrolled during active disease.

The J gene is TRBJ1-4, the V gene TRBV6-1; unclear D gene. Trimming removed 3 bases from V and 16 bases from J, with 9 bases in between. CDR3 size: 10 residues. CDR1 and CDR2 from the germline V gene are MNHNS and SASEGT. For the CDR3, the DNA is TGTGCCAGCAGTGATGGCCCACCGTTTTTT. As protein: CASSDGPPFF.

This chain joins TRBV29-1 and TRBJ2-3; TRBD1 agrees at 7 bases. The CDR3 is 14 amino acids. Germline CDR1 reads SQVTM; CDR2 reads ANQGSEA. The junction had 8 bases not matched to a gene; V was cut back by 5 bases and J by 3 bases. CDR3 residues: CSVFTGVRTDTQYF. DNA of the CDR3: TGCAGCGTTTTCACAGGGGTCAGGACAGATACGCAGTATTTT.

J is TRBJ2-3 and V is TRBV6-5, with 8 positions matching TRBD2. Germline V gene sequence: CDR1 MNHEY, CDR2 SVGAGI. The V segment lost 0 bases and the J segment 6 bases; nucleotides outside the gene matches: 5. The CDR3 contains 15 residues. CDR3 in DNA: TGTGCCAGCAGTTACTCGCAGCGGGGGTCGGATACGCAGTATTTT. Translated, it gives CASSYSQRGSDTQYF.

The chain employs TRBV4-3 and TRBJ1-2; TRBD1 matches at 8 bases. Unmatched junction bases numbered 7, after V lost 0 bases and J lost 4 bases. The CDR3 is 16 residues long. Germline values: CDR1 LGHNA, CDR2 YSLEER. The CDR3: CASSQDLTGGAYGYTF. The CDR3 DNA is TGCGCCAGCAGCCAAGATCTTACAGGGGGAGCCTATGGCTACACCTTC.

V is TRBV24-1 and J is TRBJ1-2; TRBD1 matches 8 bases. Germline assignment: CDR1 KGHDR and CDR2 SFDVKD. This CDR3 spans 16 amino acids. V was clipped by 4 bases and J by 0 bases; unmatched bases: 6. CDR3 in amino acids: CATSEPGTGSNYGYTF. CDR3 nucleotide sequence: TGTGCCACCAGTGAGCCCGGGACAGGTTCTAACTATGGCTACACCTTC.

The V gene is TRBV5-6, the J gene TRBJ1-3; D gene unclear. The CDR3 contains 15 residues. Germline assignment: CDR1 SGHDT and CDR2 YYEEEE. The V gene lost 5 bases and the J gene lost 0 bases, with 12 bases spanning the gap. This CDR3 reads CASSGGLPSGNTIYF. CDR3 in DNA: TGTGCCAGCAGTGGAGGGTTGCCCTCTGGAAACACCATATATTTT.

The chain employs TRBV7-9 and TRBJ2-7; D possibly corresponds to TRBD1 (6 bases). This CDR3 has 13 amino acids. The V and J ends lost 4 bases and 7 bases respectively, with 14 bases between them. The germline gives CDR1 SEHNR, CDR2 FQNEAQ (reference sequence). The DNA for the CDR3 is TGTGCCAGCAGCTCTACAGGGTTTGGGGAGCAGTACGTC. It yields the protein CASSSTGFGEQYV.

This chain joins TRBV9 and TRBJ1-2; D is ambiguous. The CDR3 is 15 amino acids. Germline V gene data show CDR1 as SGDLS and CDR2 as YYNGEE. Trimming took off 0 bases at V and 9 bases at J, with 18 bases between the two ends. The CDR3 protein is CASSVAGGQKGSYTF. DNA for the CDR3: TGTGCCAGCAGCGTAGCCGGAGGGCAGAAAGGAAGCTACACCTTC. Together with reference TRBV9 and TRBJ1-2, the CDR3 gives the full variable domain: DSGVTQTPKHLITATGQRVTLRCSPRSGDLSVYWYQQSLDQGLQFLIQYYNGEERAKGNILERFSAQQFPDLHSELNLSSLELGDSALYFCASSVAGGQKGSYTFGSGTRLTVV.